This T cell receptor beta chain comes out of a study of yellow fever vaccine responses in identical twins. This CDR3 is built from 14 residues. V shed 4 bases and J 2 bases; nucleotides not matched to a gene: 7. Germline lookup yields CDR1 DFQATT and CDR2 SNEGSKA (reference sequence). TCRdb re-analysed the RT-PCR reads in MiXCR, keeping a single row per CDR3 protein. In the table there are roughly 1,500 distinct CDR3 sequences, roughly nine tenths of which are singletons. This specimen consisted of T cells from blood (PBMCs), unsorted or a sorted subset (not recorded which), obtained before or after yellow fever vaccination (not recorded which). The clonotype was recovered from a female donor who received the yellow fever vaccine. The V gene is TRBV20-1, the J gene TRBJ2-5; 7 positions match TRBD2. CDR3 nucleotides: TGCAGTGCTAACGGACTAGGATGGCAAGAGACCCAGTACTTC. It is translated as CSANGLGWQETQYF.